The T cell receptor (beta chain) described here comes from a study of T cells in Graves' hyperthyroidism and ophthalmopathy. Study details: Blood from the periphery was taken at initial diagnosis, before any treatment.

Study-wide findings and caveats: Blood also contained most expanded thyroid clonotypes above 0.001.

V lost 6 bases and J 8 bases, leaving 14 bases between the germline ends. Germline CDR1 and CDR2: MNHNS and SASEGT. This CDR3 has 13 amino acids. Only a few counts were recorded for this clonotype. Its antigen is unknown. Exclusions: uncontrolled infection, other autoimmune disease, pregnancy, lactation. Sample collection date corresponds to first hyperthyroidism diagnosis, prior to any ophthalmopathy symptoms. It was RNA transcripts that yielded the amplified TCR beta CDR3 regions. The HTBI primer set served for first-round RT-PCR of the TCR CDR3. TCRdb reprocessed the multiplex PCR reads with MiXCR, giving one entry per CDR3 protein. The repertoire holds fewer than 400,000 distinct CDR3 sequences, with less than 20% as singletons.

This receptor was taken from a woman between 18 and 29 years old with Graves' hyperthyroidism that later progressed to Graves' ophthalmopathy. V is TRBV6-1 and J is TRBJ2-4; D is possibly TRBD1 or TRBD2 (5 bases each). The material sequenced was blood. CDR3 loop: CASSLGPGDIQYF. For the CDR3, the DNA is TGTGCCAGCAGCTTGGGACCCGGGGACATTCAGTACTTC.